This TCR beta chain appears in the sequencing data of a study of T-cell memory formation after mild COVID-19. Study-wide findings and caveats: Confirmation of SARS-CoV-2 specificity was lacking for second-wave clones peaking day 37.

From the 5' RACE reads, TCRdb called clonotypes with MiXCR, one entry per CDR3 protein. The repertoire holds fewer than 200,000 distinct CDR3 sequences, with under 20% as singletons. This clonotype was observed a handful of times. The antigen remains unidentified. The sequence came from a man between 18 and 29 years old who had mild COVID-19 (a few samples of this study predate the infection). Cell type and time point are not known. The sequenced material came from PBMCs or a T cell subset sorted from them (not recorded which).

The CDR3 DNA reads TGTGCCAGCAGCTCCATGACGCCTAGGGGGGACAATGAGCAGTTCTTC. Amino acids: CASSSMTPRGDNEQFF. The chain links TRBV7-2 to TRBJ2-1; D might be TRBD1 or TRBD2, each matching 6 bases. The germline CDR1 and CDR2 sequences are SGHTA and FQGNSA. The V and J ends lost 4 bases and 5 bases respectively, with 18 bases between them. The CDR3 runs 16 residues. Filled out from reference TRBV7-2 and TRBJ2-1, the complete variable domain reads GAGVSQSPSNKVTEKGKDVELRCDPISGHTALYWYRQSLGQGLEFLIYFQGNSAPDKSGLPSDRFSAERTGGSVSTLTIQRTQQEDSAVYLCASSSMTPRGDNEQFFGPGTRLTVL.